This T cell receptor (beta chain) comes out of a study of blood T cell repertoires in COVID-19. Method: immunoSEQ multiplex PCR; TCRdb's copy keeps in-frame clones and lacks some. The data hold around 20,000 clones, with around 86% observed a single time. This CDR3 spans 13 amino acids. Per the germline V gene, CDR1 is GTSNPN and CDR2 is SVGIG (reference sequence). V lost 3 bases to trimming and J lost 3 bases, with 11 bases between them. The receptor was isolated from a human donor in a cohort sampled during active COVID-19. This chain uses TRBV30 with TRBJ1-1, with D unresolved. Sequencing was carried out using peripheral blood. CDR3 region: CAWSESGHTEAFF. The CDR3 DNA reads TGTGCCTGGAGCGAGAGTGGGCACACTGAAGCTTTCTTT.